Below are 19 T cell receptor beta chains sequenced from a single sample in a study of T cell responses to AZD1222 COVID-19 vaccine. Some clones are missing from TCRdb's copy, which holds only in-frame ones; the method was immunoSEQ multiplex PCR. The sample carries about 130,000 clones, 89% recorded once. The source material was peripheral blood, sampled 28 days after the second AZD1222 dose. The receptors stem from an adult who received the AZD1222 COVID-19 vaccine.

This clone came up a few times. CDR3 nucleotides: TGTGCCAGCGGGATAGGAAGTCACACCGGGGAGCTGTTTTTT. Residues: CASGIGSHTGELFF. The chain uses TRBV6-5 and TRBJ2-2; no definite D call. Trimming took off 8 bases at V and 3 bases at J, with 13 bases between the two ends. Germline CDR1 reads MNHEY; CDR2 reads SVGAGI. This CDR3 spans 14 amino acids.

CDR3 DNA: TGTGCCAGTAGTACCCAGGCACGGAGTCCTAACTATGGCTACACCTTC. It is translated as CASSTQARSPNYGYTF. The chain recombines TRBV19 with TRBJ1-2; D is undetermined. V was shortened by 4 bases and J by 0 bases, with 15 bases between the two germline ends. CDR3 length: 16 amino acids. Looked up from germline, CDR1 is LNHDA and CDR2 is SQIVND (reference sequence).

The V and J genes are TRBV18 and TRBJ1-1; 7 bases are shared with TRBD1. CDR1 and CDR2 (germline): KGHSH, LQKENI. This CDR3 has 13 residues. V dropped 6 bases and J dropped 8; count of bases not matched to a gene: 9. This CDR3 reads CASSQQGSREAFF. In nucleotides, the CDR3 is TGTGCCAGCTCGCAACAGGGGTCAAGGGAAGCTTTCTTT. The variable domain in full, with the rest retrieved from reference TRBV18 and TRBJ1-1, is NAGVMQNPRHLVRRRGQEARLRCSPMKGHSHVYWYRQLPEEGLKFMVYLQKENIIDESGMPKERFSAEFPKEGPSILRIQQVVRGDSAAYFCASSQQGSREAFFGQGTRLTVV.

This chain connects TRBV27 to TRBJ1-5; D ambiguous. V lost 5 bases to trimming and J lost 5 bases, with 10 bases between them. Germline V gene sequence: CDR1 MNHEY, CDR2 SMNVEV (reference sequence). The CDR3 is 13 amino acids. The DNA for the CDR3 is TGTGCCAGCAGTACGACCGGCTATCAGCCCCAGCATTTT. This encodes CASSTTGYQPQHF.

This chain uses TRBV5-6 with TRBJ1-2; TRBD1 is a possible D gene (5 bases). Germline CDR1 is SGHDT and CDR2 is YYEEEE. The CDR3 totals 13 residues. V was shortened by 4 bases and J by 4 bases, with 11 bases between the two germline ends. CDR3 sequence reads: CASSEGVGYGYTF. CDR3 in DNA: TGTGCCAGCAGCGAAGGGGTCGGCTATGGCTACACCTTC. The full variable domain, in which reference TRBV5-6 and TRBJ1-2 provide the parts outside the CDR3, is DAGVTQSPTHLIKTRGQQVTLRCSPKSGHDTVSWYQQALGQGPQFIFQYYEEEERQRGNFPDRFSGHQFPNYSSELNVNALLLGDSALYLCASSEGVGYGYTFGSGTRLTVV.

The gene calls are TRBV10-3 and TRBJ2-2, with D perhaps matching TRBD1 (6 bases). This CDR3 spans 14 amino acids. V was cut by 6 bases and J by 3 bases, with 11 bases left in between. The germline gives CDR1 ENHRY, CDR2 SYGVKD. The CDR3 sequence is CAIRQGEDTGELFF. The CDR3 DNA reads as TGTGCCATCAGACAGGGAGAGGACACCGGGGAGCTGTTTTTT.

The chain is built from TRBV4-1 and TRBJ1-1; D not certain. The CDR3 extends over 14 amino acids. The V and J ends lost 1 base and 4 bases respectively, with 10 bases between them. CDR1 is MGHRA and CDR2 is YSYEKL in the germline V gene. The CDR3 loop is CASSQGQLITEAFF. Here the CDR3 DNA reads TGCGCCAGCAGCCAAGGGCAGTTGATCACTGAAGCTTTCTTT.

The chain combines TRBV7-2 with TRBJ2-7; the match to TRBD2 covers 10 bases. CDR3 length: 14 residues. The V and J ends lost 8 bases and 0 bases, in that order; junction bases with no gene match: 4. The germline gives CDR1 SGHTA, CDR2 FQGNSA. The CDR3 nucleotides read TGTGCCAGCCTTAGCGGGGGGAGCTCCTACGAGCAGTACTTC. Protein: CASLSGGSSYEQYF.

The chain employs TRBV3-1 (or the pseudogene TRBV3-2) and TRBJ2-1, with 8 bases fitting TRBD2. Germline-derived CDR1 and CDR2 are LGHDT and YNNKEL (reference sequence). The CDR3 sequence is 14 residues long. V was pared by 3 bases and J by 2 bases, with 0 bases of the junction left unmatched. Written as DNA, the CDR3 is TGTGCCAGCAGCCATAGCGGGACCTACAATGAGCAGTTCTTC. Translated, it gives CASSHSGTYNEQFF.

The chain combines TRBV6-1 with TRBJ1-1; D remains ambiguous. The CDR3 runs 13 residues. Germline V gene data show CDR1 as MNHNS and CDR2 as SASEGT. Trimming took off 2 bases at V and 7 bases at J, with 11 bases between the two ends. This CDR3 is CASSELPRYEAFF. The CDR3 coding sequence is TGTGCCAGCAGTGAATTGCCGCGTTATGAAGCTTTCTTT.

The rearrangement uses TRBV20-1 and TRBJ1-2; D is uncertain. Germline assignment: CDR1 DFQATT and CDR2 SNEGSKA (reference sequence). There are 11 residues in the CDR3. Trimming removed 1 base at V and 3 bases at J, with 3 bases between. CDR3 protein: CSARVDYGYTF. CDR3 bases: TGCAGTGCTAGAGTTGACTATGGCTACACCTTC.

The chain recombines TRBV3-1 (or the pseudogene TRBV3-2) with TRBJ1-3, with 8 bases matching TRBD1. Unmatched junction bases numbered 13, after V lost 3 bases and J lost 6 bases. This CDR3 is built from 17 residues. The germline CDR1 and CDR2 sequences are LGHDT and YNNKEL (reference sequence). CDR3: CASSHLSRDRKENTIYF. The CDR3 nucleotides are TGTGCCAGCAGCCACCTCTCCCGGGACAGGAAGGAAAACACCATATATTTT.

CDR3 bases: TGCGCCAGCAGCGTGGGGACGGTGACTAATGAAAAACTGTTTTTT. This translates into CASSVGTVTNEKLFF. The chain joins TRBV5-1 to TRBJ1-4, with a possible D match to TRBD1 (5 bases). This CDR3 is 15 amino acids long. Germline values: CDR1 SGHRS, CDR2 YFSETQ. Trimming took 4 bases from V and 2 from J, leaving 12 bases between them.

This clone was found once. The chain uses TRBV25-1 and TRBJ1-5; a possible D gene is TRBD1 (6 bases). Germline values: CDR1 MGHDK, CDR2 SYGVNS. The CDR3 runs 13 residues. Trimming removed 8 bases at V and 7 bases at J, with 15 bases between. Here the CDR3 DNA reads TGTGCCAGCGAGGGACAACCTGGACAGCCCCAGCATTTT. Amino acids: CASEGQPGQPQHF.

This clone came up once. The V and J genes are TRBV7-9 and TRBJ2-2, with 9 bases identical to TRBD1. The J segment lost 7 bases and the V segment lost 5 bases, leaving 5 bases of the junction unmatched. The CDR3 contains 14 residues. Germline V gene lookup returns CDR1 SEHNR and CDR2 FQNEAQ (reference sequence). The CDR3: CASSLKTGGGELFF. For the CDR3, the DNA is TGTGCCAGCAGCCTAAAGACAGGGGGCGGGGAGCTGTTTTTT. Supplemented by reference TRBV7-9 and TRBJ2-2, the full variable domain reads DTGVSQNPRHKITKRGQNVTFRCDPISEHNRLYWYRQTLGQGPEFLTYFQNEAQLEKSRLLSDRFSAERPKGSFSTLEIQRTEQGDSAMYLCASSLKTGGGELFFGEGSRLTVL.

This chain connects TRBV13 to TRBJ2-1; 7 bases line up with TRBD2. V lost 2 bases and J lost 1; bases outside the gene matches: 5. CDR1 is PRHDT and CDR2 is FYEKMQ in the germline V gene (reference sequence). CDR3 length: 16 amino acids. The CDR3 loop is CASSLYGGRSYNEQFF. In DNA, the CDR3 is TGTGCCAGCAGCTTATACGGCGGGAGATCCTACAATGAGCAGTTCTTC.

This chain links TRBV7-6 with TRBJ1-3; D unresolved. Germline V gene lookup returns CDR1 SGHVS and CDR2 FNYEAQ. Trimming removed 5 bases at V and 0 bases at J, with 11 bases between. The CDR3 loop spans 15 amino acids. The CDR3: CASSPRRDSGNTIYF. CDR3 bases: TGTGCCAGCAGCCCCCGACGAGACTCTGGAAACACCATATATTTT.

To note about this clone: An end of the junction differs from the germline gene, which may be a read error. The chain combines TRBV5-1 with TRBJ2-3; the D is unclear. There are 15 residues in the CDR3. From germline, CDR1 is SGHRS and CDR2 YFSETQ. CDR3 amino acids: CASSSRADRTDTQYF. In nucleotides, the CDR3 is TGCGCCAGCAGTTCCCGGGCCGACCGCACCGATACGCAGTATTTT. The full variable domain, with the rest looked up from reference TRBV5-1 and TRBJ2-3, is KAGVTQTPRYLIKTRGQQVTLSCSPISGHRSVSWYQQTPGQGLQFLFEYFSETQRNKGNFPGRFSGRQFSNSRSEMNVSTLELGDSALYLCASSSRADRTDTQYFGPGTRLTVL.

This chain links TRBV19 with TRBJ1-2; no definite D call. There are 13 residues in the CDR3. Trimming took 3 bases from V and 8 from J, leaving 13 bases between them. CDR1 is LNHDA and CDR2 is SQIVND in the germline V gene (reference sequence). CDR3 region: CASSIYGRMGYTF. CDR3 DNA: TGTGCCAGTAGTATTTACGGGCGAATGGGCTACACCTTC.